This T cell receptor (beta chain) was captured in a study of T-cell memory formation after mild COVID-19. About the study: Largely, the TCR clusters proved donor specific. Findings and caveats of the study: The study found balanced CD4/CD8 in clones contracting day 15 to 85 and a CD4+ lean in later expanders. Some clones that responded turned up in pre-infection memory, which suggests that cross-reactive memory joined in.

V shed 3 bases, J shed 8 bases, and the junction held 11 bases outside the gene matches. Germline CDR1 SGHRS, CDR2 YFSETQ. The CDR3 is 15 residues long. This clonotype showed up just a few times. The antigen remains undetermined. Using constant-segment primers, 5'RACE produced TCR alpha and TCR beta cDNA libraries carrying sample barcodes and UMIs. MiXCR was run by TCRdb on the 5' RACE reads, yielding one entry per CDR3 protein. Among around 530,000 distinct CDR3 sequences listed, 20% to 25% were seen once. Sequencing input: PBMCs or a T cell subset sorted from them (not recorded which). V usage is TRBV5-1 and J usage is TRBJ1-2; 9 positions agree with TRBD1. The origin of this receptor is an adult woman who had mild COVID-19 (a few samples of this study predate the infection). Cell type and time point are not known. The CDR3 spells CASSSPGTGSNGYTF. The CDR3 coding sequence is TGCGCCAGCAGCTCTCCCGGGACAGGGTCTAACGGCTACACCTTC.